One and the same sample provided the 7 T cell receptor beta chains below, sequenced in a study of cytomegalovirus exposure and HLA in healthy donors. It was with 60 Vbeta and 13 Jbeta primers that the PCR ran. Profiled with immunoSEQ multiplex PCR; TCRdb holds only in-frame clones, not every one. Among about 170,000 clones listed, 80% were seen once. Sample: PBMCs. Receptors were obtained from a woman aged 50 to 60 in good health and CMV-seropositive.

The V gene is TRBV28, the J gene TRBJ1-4; 9 bases align to TRBD1. Germline CDR1 MDHEN, CDR2 SYDVKM. This CDR3 has 15 residues. With 4 bases clipped from V and 5 bases from J, the junction kept 5 bases outside the gene matches. CDR3 in DNA: TGTGCCAGCAGTTCCACAGGGGGCGCGAATGAAAAACTGTTTTTT. This encodes CASSSTGGANEKLFF.

This chain links TRBV6-6 with TRBJ1-5, with D maybe TRBD1 (5 bases). The CDR3 runs 11 residues. The ends were cut back, 8 bases at V and 9 bases at J, with 11 bases in the middle. Germline CDR1 MNHNY, CDR2 SVGAGI (reference sequence). CDR3 nucleotide sequence: TGTGCCAGCGGGGCCCTCCGGCCCCAGCATTTT. Its protein product is CASGALRPQHF.

CDR3 sequence reads: CASSRDTDTQYF. CDR3 coding DNA: TGTGCCAGCAGCCGGGATACAGATACGCAGTATTTT. The chain couples TRBV11-3 to TRBJ2-3; a possible D gene is TRBD2 (5 bases). The CDR3 contains 12 residues. CDR1 is SGHNT and CDR2 is YENEEA in the germline V gene. With 5 bases removed from V and 3 bases from J, the gap between germline ends came to 6 bases.

This sequence joins TRBV28 and TRBJ2-3; TRBD1 matches at 7 bases. The CDR3 extends over 13 amino acids. After removal of 10 bases from V and 2 bases from J, the junction contained 6 bases not matched to a gene. CDR1 MDHEN and CDR2 SYDVKM come from the germline V gene. The CDR3 nucleotides read TGTGCCACCCAGACAGGGCACACAGATACGCAGTATTTT. This codes for CATQTGHTDTQYF.

The chain joins TRBV5-1 to TRBJ2-3, with D perhaps matching TRBD1 (6 bases). The CDR3 totals 15 residues. Trimming took 6 bases from V and 0 from J, leaving 14 bases between them. Germline CDR1 reads SGHRS; CDR2 reads YFSETQ. CDR3 sequence: CASTPNTGSTDTQYF. In DNA form, the CDR3 reads TGCGCCAGCACCCCAAATACAGGGAGCACAGATACGCAGTATTTT.

V and J are TRBV6-5 and TRBJ1-3, with D perhaps matching TRBD1 (5 bases). CDR1 MNHEY and CDR2 SVGAGI come from the germline V gene. V dropped 0 bases and J dropped 4 bases, with 10 bases sitting between them. This CDR3 contains 15 residues. Written as DNA, the CDR3 is TGTGCCAGCAGTTACTCGGGAGGGGAAGGAAACACCATATATTTT. Residues: CASSYSGGEGNTIYF.

The CDR3 coding sequence is TGTGCCAGCAGTTTGGGGACAGCGAACACCGGGGAGCTGTTTTTT. The encoded protein is CASSLGTANTGELFF. This sequence joins TRBV27 and TRBJ2-2; 7 nucleotides match TRBD1. The length of the CDR3 is 15 residues. V lost 3 bases and J lost 0; bases outside the gene matches: 1. CDR1 MNHEY and CDR2 SMNVEV come from the germline V gene (reference sequence).